These T cell receptor beta chains were read from a single sample in a study of T cell changes during pregnancy in multiple sclerosis. Produced via immunoSEQ multiplex PCR; TCRdb's table is partial and in-frame only. The top ten clones hold around 4% of a sample with around 55,000 clones, 93% of them seen once. The input for sequencing was CD8+ T cells from peripheral blood mononuclear cells, taken in the second trimester of pregnancy. These receptors all stem from a female donor with multiple sclerosis, enrolled in a pregnancy study. Each CDR3 is given with its conserved first and last residue.

j_gene,v_gene,CDR3aa
TRBJ2-1,TRBV6-5,CASTLVQGNEQFF
TRBJ2-1,TRBV4-1,CASGSNEQFF
TRBJ2-7,TRBV5-6,CASSAGVEQYF
TRBJ2-4,TRBV7-9,CASSLNQGEAKNIQYF
TRBJ1-2,TRBV2,CASSEIDREGYGYTF
TRBJ1-5,TRBV7-9,CASSSTVGGLNQPQHF
TRBJ2-6,TRBV6-1,CASTIDSWGANVLTF
TRBJ2-1,TRBV27,CASSGPGQGWNEQFF
TRBJ1-5,TRBV28,CASITQTGGNQPQHF
TRBJ1-3,TRBV4-3,CASSQTQGSGNTIYF
TRBJ2-2,TRBV28,CASSLLGRNTGELFF
TRBJ2-1,TRBV27,CASSPGRDEQFF
TRBJ2-1,TRBV10-1,CATTGTTTYNEQFF
TRBJ2-7,TRBV4-1,CASSQDAGRYEQYF
TRBJ2-2,TRBV9,CASSAEHTSGRAGELFF
TRBJ1-2,TRBV4-3,CASSQDTGTHYGYTF
TRBJ1-4,TRBV10-3,CAISESRNEKLFF
-,TRBV7-8,CASSQGPDRVHEQYF
TRBJ2-2,TRBV7-3,CASSLRVNTGELFF
TRBJ1-5,TRBV6-6,CASIQGGQGSNQPQHF
TRBJ1-5,TRBV28,CASSGLGSGQPQHF
TRBJ2-1,TRBV13,CASSSSGRGHNEQFF
TRBJ1-1,TRBV7-3,CASSRYGGDTEAFF
TRBJ2-5,TRBV7-9,CASRGLAGLGETQYF
TRBJ2-7,TRBV6-1,CASSGGYSSYEQYF
TRBJ2-1,TRBV19,CASSIAGRLADEQFF
TRBJ1-1,TRBV5-5,CASSFRQGRTEAFF
TRBJ2-1,TRBV27,CASNSGGRVNEQFF
TRBJ2-5,TRBV10-2,CASSDEQGAGETQYF
TRBJ1-5,TRBV19,CASSMAGGNQPQHF
TRBJ1-2,TRBV15,CATSRGKSPSNYGYTF
TRBJ1-1,TRBV6-4,CASRPTGQSGTEAFF